The 24 T cell receptor beta chains listed next were all sequenced from one sample in a study of T cells after somatic rescue of genetic block. Profiled with immunoSEQ multiplex PCR; TCRdb holds only in-frame clones, not every one. The data show 80,000 to 100,000 clones, approximately 90% seen once. Sequencing was carried out using peripheral blood mononuclear cells (PBMCs). These receptors were taken from a young woman.

In this sample, this clone turned up once. The V call is TRBV29-1, the J call TRBJ2-7; D might be TRBD1 or TRBD2, each matching 6 bases. V dropped 7 bases and J dropped 2 bases, with 12 bases sitting between them. CDR3 size: 12 residues. Germline lookup yields CDR1 SQVTM and CDR2 ANQGSEA. In DNA form, the CDR3 reads TGCAGCGGGGGGGACACCCCCTACGAGCAGTACTTC. Protein: CSGGDTPYEQYF.

This rearrangement joins TRBV7-2 to TRBJ2-2, with D unclear. CDR1 is SGHTA and CDR2 is FQGNSA in the germline V gene. The CDR3 sequence is 16 residues long. V was clipped by 0 bases and J by 5 bases, with 13 bases between them. For the CDR3, the DNA is TGTGCCAGCAGCTTAGCGTGGTCAGTAGATACCGGGGAGCTGTTTTTT. Translation: CASSLAWSVDTGELFF.

The chain employs TRBV27 and TRBJ1-2, with a tentative D call TRBD1 (5 bases). The CDR3 spans 14 residues. Per germline, CDR1 MNHEY and CDR2 SMNVEV (reference sequence). The germline V and J ends were trimmed by 6 bases and 2 bases, with 13 bases remaining between them. The CDR3 DNA sequence: TGTGCCAGCAGGGGAGTGGGGGACAACTATGGCTACACCTTC. Protein product: CASRGVGDNYGYTF.

This clone was found once. This chain uses TRBV9 with TRBJ1-1; D ambiguous. Germline CDR1 is SGDLS and CDR2 is YYNGEE. This CDR3 is 12 amino acids long. The V end lost 0 bases, the J end lost 3 bases, and 3 bases lay between the germline ends. The DNA of the CDR3 is TGTGCCAGCAGCGTAGGCGACACTGAAGCTTTCTTT. Translating it yields CASSVGDTEAFF.

The gene calls are TRBV5-6 and TRBJ1-2; D is perhaps TRBD1 (5 bases). Germline V gene data show CDR1 as SGHDT and CDR2 as YYEEEE. The CDR3 loop spans 14 amino acids. V gave up 4 bases and J gave up 4 bases, with 14 bases separating them. CDR3 DNA sequence: TGTGCCAGCAGCCCCGGGGGGGGGACCTATGGCTACACCTTC. Translating gives CASSPGGGTYGYTF.

About this clone: At one end, the junction sequence differs from germline, possibly due to a read error. The V call is TRBV10-3, the J call TRBJ1-4; D perhaps matches TRBD1 (5 bases). Looked up from germline, CDR1 is ENHRY and CDR2 is SYGVKD. This CDR3 has 14 residues. In DNA form, the CDR3 reads TGTGCCATCAGTGCTGAGCAGGGAAAACGAAAAACTGTTTTT. This sequence encodes CAISAEQGKRKTVF.

The chain combines TRBV2 with TRBJ2-3; D may be TRBD1 (5 bases). This CDR3 region has 15 residues. The germline gives CDR1 SNHLY, CDR2 FYNNEI. V was clipped by 1 base and J by 1 base, with 9 bases between them. The CDR3 DNA follows: TGTGCCAGCAGTGAAGACGCCAGGGGCACAGATACGCAGTATTTT. Residues: CASSEDARGTDTQYF. Full variable domain (outside the CDR3, taken from reference TRBV2 and TRBJ2-3): EPEVTQTPSHQVTQMGQEVILRCVPISNHLYFYWYRQILGQKVEFLVSFYNNEISEKSEIFDDQFSVERPDGSNFTLKIRSTKLEDSAMYFCASSEDARGTDTQYFGPGTRLTVL.

The chain uses TRBV19 and TRBJ2-1; D call uncertain. The CDR3 length is 15 residues. CDR1 is LNHDA and CDR2 is SQIVND in the germline V gene (reference sequence). The V end was cut by 4 bases, the J end by 1 base, with 11 bases between. CDR3 sequence reads: CASSTRASSYNEQFF. The CDR3 bases are TGTGCCAGTAGTACCCGGGCATCGTCCTACAATGAGCAGTTCTTC.

The chain employs TRBV9 and TRBJ1-2, with 7 nucleotides matching TRBD1. CDR1 and CDR2 from the germline V gene are SGDLS and YYNGEE. The CDR3 runs to 16 residues. J was trimmed by 0 bases and V by 3 bases; bases with no gene match: 8. Written as DNA, the CDR3 is TGTGCCAGCAGCGATGGGACAGCCAAAGCTAACTATGGCTACACCTTC. Translated, it gives CASSDGTAKANYGYTF.

CDR3 protein: CASSFWSDTEAFF. As DNA, the CDR3 is TGTGCCAGCAGTTTTTGGTCTGACACTGAAGCTTTCTTT. V and J are TRBV28 and TRBJ1-1; no definite D call. CDR1 MDHEN and CDR2 SYDVKM come from the germline V gene. The CDR3 runs to 13 residues. With 3 bases removed from V and 3 bases from J, the gap between germline ends came to 8 bases.

The chain joins TRBV27 to TRBJ2-7, with D perhaps being TRBD1 or TRBD2 (5 bases each). Trimming removed 0 bases from V and 7 bases from J, with 10 bases in between. Germline V gene data show CDR1 as MNHEY and CDR2 as SMNVEV (reference sequence). This CDR3 has 13 residues. The CDR3 bases are TGTGCCAGCAGTTTATCGTGGGGGTGGGAGCAGTACTTC. Its translation is CASSLSWGWEQYF.

The chain has TRBV6-6 and TRBJ1-5; D is uncertain. V was cut by 2 bases and J by 7 bases, with 12 bases left in between. This CDR3 spans 14 amino acids. CDR1 and CDR2 from the germline V gene are MNHNY and SVGAGI (reference sequence). This chain's CDR3 is CASSYRGGSQPQHF. CDR3 coding DNA: TGTGCCAGCAGTTACAGAGGAGGGAGCCAGCCCCAGCATTTT.

The rearrangement joins TRBV2 to TRBJ2-3; the match to TRBD2 covers 8 bases. With V trimmed by 5 bases and J by 7 bases, 8 bases remained unmatched. From germline, CDR1 is SNHLY and CDR2 FYNNEI. The CDR3 has 14 residues. CDR3 DNA sequence: TGTGCCAGCAGTACGTCACTAGCGGAAAATACGCAGTATTTT. It is translated as CASSTSLAENTQYF. The entire variable domain, with the rest obtained from reference TRBV2 and TRBJ2-3, is as follows: EPEVTQTPSHQVTQMGQEVILRCVPISNHLYFYWYRQILGQKVEFLVSFYNNEISEKSEIFDDQFSVERPDGSNFTLKIRSTKLEDSAMYFCASSTSLAENTQYFGPGTRLTVL.

The genes are TRBV7-9 and TRBJ1-1, with no clear D. CDR1 SEHNR and CDR2 FQNEAQ come from the germline V gene (reference sequence). The ends were cut back, 5 bases at V and 7 bases at J, with 23 bases in the middle. The CDR3 has 16 residues. CDR3 region: CASSPSSTAFWDEAFF. The CDR3, as DNA: TGTGCCAGCAGCCCGAGCTCCACGGCTTTTTGGGATGAAGCTTTCTTT.

This chain links TRBV29-1 with TRBJ2-7, with D perhaps TRBD2 (7 bases). V was pared by 7 bases and J by 0 bases, with 13 bases between. This CDR3 has 13 amino acids. CDR1 is SQVTM, CDR2 ANQGSEA, per germline. CDR3 coding DNA: TGCAGCGCAAAAGGGGGGGGCTCCTACGAGCAGTACTTC. Its translation: CSAKGGGSYEQYF.

The rearrangement uses TRBV12-5 and TRBJ2-3; unclear D gene. The length of the CDR3 is 15 residues. Per germline, CDR1 LGHNT and CDR2 FRNRAP. Deletions cut 0 bases from V and 2 bases from J, with 9 bases between. This CDR3 is CASGLVLRYTDTQYF. The CDR3 DNA sequence: TGTGCTAGTGGTTTGGTTCTGCGGTACACAGATACGCAGTATTTT.

The chain links TRBV2 to TRBJ1-4; D might be TRBD1 (6 bases). V lost 3 bases, J lost 2 bases, and 10 bases lay in between. In germline, CDR1 is SNHLY, CDR2 FYNNEI. The CDR3 consists of 15 residues. The chain's CDR3 is CASSEVGATNEKLFF. The DNA of the CDR3 is TGTGCCAGCAGTGAGGTGGGGGCGACTAATGAAAAACTGTTTTTT.

This clone was observed a few times. The rearrangement uses TRBV7-9 and TRBJ1-1; D is unresolved. This CDR3 is built from 14 residues. Germline CDR1 is SEHNR and CDR2 is FQNEAQ (reference sequence). Between the trimmed V and J ends, which lost 1 base and 4 bases, there was a span of 10 bases. CDR3 nucleotides: TGTGCCAGCAGCTTAGAAGGGAGCGGCACTGAAGCTTTCTTT. This encodes CASSLEGSGTEAFF. The full variable domain, with the rest looked up from reference TRBV7-9 and TRBJ1-1, is DTGVSQNPRHKITKRGQNVTFRCDPISEHNRLYWYRQTLGQGPEFLTYFQNEAQLEKSRLLSDRFSAERPKGSFSTLEIQRTEQGDSAMYLCASSLEGSGTEAFFGQGTRLTVV.

The chain combines TRBV27 with TRBJ2-7, with D hard to call. This CDR3 has 12 residues. The germline gives CDR1 MNHEY, CDR2 SMNVEV (reference sequence). V lost 6 bases and J 6 bases, leaving 12 bases between the germline ends. The CDR3, as DNA: TGTGCCAGCAGCCTAGGTATAGGCGAGCAGTACTTC. It encodes CASSLGIGEQYF.

The CDR3 DNA follows: TGTGCCAGCAGACCGACAGGAGACGAGCAGTACTTC. It translates to CASRPTGDEQYF. The chain couples TRBV28 to TRBJ2-7; D possibly corresponds to TRBD1 (6 bases). The germline gives CDR1 MDHEN, CDR2 SYDVKM. V lost 6 bases and J lost 5, with 11 bases in between. The CDR3 is 12 amino acids.

The chain joins TRBV30 to TRBJ2-1; a possible D gene is TRBD1 (6 bases). This CDR3 contains 16 residues. From germline, CDR1 is GTSNPN and CDR2 SVGIG (reference sequence). Trimming stripped 5 bases from V and 2 bases from J, with 19 bases between. As DNA, the CDR3 is TGTGCCTGGGCCCTCCTGACAGGCCGGGCCTACAATGAGCAGTTCTTC. Protein product: CAWALLTGRAYNEQFF. Drawing the rest from reference TRBV30 and TRBJ2-1, the complete variable domain is SQTIHQWPATLVQPVGSPLSLECTVEGTSNPNLYWYRQAAGRGLQLLFYSVGIGQISSEVPQNLSASRPQDRQFILSSKKLLLSDSGFYLCAWALLTGRAYNEQFFGPGTRLTVL.

This clone was seen only a few times. The chain links TRBV4-3 to TRBJ2-3; D uncertain. Trimming shortened V by 1 base and J by 2 bases, and 4 bases separated the two germline ends. The CDR3 loop spans 13 amino acids. Germline V gene lookup returns CDR1 LGHNA and CDR2 YSLEER. This chain's CDR3 is CASSQVPTDTQYF. In DNA form, the CDR3 reads TGCGCCAGCAGCCAAGTGCCCACAGATACGCAGTATTTT.

Details on this clone: This sample also contains other DNA sequences that code for the same CDR3. The rearrangement uses TRBV5-4 and TRBJ2-7, with D hard to call. CDR1 and CDR2 from the germline V gene are SGHNT and YYREEE (reference sequence). The CDR3 loop spans 11 amino acids. Between the trimmed V and J ends, which lost 0 bases and 4 bases, there was a span of 2 bases. CDR3 in amino acids: CASSLGYEQYF. The CDR3 nucleotides read TGTGCCAGCAGCTTGGGGTACGAGCAGTACTTC.

The chain is built from TRBV10-3 and TRBJ2-1; weak D call: TRBD2 (6 bases). This CDR3 is 14 amino acids long. Germline values: CDR1 ENHRY, CDR2 SYGVKD. V was trimmed by 0 bases and J by 9 bases, leaving 12 bases between them. The CDR3 here is CAISESGRETEQFF. In DNA form, the CDR3 reads TGTGCCATCAGTGAGTCAGGTCGGGAGACTGAGCAGTTCTTC.